This TCR beta chain emerged from a study of T cell repertoires in cytomegalovirus infection. Study context: Well-studied HLA-B-restricted epitopes and recently identified HLA-C-restricted epitopes of CMV were both used in the study. Both CMV infection and a matching HLA type were indicated by public TCR beta signatures. Study-wide points: The study found HLA-C-restricted CMV-specific TCR beta clonotypes dominating the ex vivo response. Cumulative frequency of public TCR beta families picked out carriers of CMV plus the relevant HLA.

TCRdb ran MiXCR on the reads and lists one entry per CDR3 protein. The table records roughly 800,000 distinct CDR3 sequences, about 28% of them present only once. This clonotype was counted only a few times. No antigen is known for it. This CDR3 is built from 17 residues. V was trimmed by 8 bases and J by 3 bases, leaving 26 bases between them. Germline CDR1 SGHNT, CDR2 YYREEE (reference sequence). This sequence joins TRBV5-4 and TRBJ1-2; the D gene is possibly TRBD1 (6 bases). The TCR sequence derives from a human donor in good health (CMV status not recorded). Some clones in this sample may be carry-over from other donors' samples. The sequences come from cultured CD8+ T cells from PBMCs, collected from culture after CMV antigen stimulation. As DNA, the CDR3 is TGTGCCAGTATCGAGACAGGAAGATTTAGCGCGCACTATGGCTACACCTTC. This encodes CASIETGRFSAHYGYTF.